These 12 T cell receptor beta chains originate from one sample sequenced in a study of beta chain features in type 1 diabetes (dated by TCRdb to about 2018). Library preparation used the immunoSEQ multiplex PCR assay. All of the isolated RNA was reverse transcribed with the High Capacity cDNA Reverse Transcription Kit, so expressed TCRB transcripts were sequenced. In its TCRdb copy, this immuneACCESS table keeps in-frame sequences only and misses some clones. Where compared with another copy, unresolved V genes explain less than half of these, and the others have no known cause. The sample contains 150,000 or so clones, 6.5% to 10% of them found a single time. Together, the top ten hold over 0.45% of the sample. No antigens are known for them. Broader findings and caveats from the paper: In all four CD4+ subsets, TCRB CDR3 length was moderately but significantly shorter in type 1 diabetes patients.

Material: central memory CD4+ T cells from blood. These receptor sequences come from a woman younger than 35 with type 1 diabetes.

In this sample, this clone turned up a few times. V and J are TRBV19 and TRBJ2-7; the D gene is possibly TRBD1 (5 bases). V was trimmed by 6 bases and J by 5 bases, leaving 14 bases between them. Germline loops: CDR1 LNHDA, CDR2 SQIVND (reference sequence). The CDR3 runs 13 residues. CDR3 DNA: TGTGCCAGTAGCACCTCAGGGATCCACGAGCAGTACTTC. This translates into CASSTSGIHEQYF.

This clone was detected only a few times. V gene TRBV30 combines with J gene TRBJ2-3, with 11 positions matching TRBD2. CDR1 is GTSNPN and CDR2 is SVGIG in the germline V gene (reference sequence). Trimming cost V 5 bases and J 3 bases; bases outside gene matches: 10. This CDR3 region has 16 residues. The CDR3 sequence: CAWAHRPSGRTDTQYF. The CDR3 bases are TGTGCCTGGGCCCATCGTCCTAGCGGGAGGACAGATACGCAGTATTTT.

The genes are TRBV4-2 and TRBJ2-4; weak D call: TRBD1 (6 bases). Germline V gene sequence: CDR1 LGHNA, CDR2 YNFKEQ. Trimming took off 0 bases at V and 2 bases at J, with 20 bases between the two ends. CDR3 length: 19 amino acids. CDR3 coding DNA: TGTGCCAGCAGCCAAGAGAGGGTACAGGGTAGATTAACCAAAAACATTCAGTACTTC. This translates into CASSQERVQGRLTKNIQYF.

The chain couples TRBV7-2 to TRBJ2-5; 8 nucleotides match TRBD1. The CDR3 is 14 amino acids. Germline assignment: CDR1 SGHTA and CDR2 FQGNSA. With V trimmed by 1 base and J by 5 bases, 3 bases remained unmatched. The CDR3 DNA reads TGTGCCAGCAGCTTAGTGTACAGGGGGGAGACCCAGTACTTC. This sequence encodes CASSLVYRGETQYF. Based on the CDR3 plus reference TRBV7-2 and TRBJ2-5, the full variable domain is GAGVSQSPSNKVTEKGKDVELRCDPISGHTALYWYRQSLGQGLEFLIYFQGNSAPDKSGLPSDRFSAERTGGSVSTLTIQRTQQEDSAVYLCASSLVYRGETQYFGPGTRLLVL.

V gene TRBV4-3 combines with J gene TRBJ1-2; TRBD1 matches 7 bases. The CDR3 is 13 amino acids. The V and J ends lost 0 bases and 8 bases, in that order; junction bases with no gene match: 3. Germline V gene lookup returns CDR1 LGHNA and CDR2 YSLEER. The CDR3 protein is CASSQDGTEGYTF. DNA for the CDR3: TGCGCCAGCAGCCAAGACGGGACAGAGGGCTACACCTTC.

A remark on this clone: Compared with germline, one end of the junction differs, possibly owing to a read error. The gene calls are TRBV7-9 and TRBJ1-6; D not certain. This CDR3 contains 13 residues. Germline V gene sequence: CDR1 SEHNR, CDR2 FQNEAQ (reference sequence). In nucleotides, the CDR3 is TGTGCCAGCAGCATTGGAACTAATTCCCCCCTCCACTTT. This translates into CASSIGTNSPLHF.

The chain recombines TRBV7-3 with TRBJ2-1, with a tentative D call TRBD1 (6 bases). Per germline, CDR1 SGHTA and CDR2 FQGTGA. The CDR3 is 13 amino acids. The V end was cut by 5 bases, the J end by 7 bases, with 12 bases between. CDR3 nucleotides: TGTGCCAGCAGCCCATCGACAGGTAATGAGCAGTTCTTC. This gives the protein CASSPSTGNEQFF.

This clone has ten or more counts. In DNA form, the CDR3 reads TGCGCCAGCAAAAGGGAGCTGACAGATACGCAGTATTTT. Its protein is CASKRELTDTQYF. The chain couples TRBV23-1 to TRBJ2-3; TRBD2 is a possible D gene (5 bases). TRBV23-1 qualifies as an ORF whose function is uncertain. The CDR3 consists of 13 residues. Trimming left V 7 bases short and J 3 bases short, with 11 bases between.

V gene TRBV2 combines with J gene TRBJ1-1; D uncertain. Germline CDR1 and CDR2: SNHLY and FYNNEI. This CDR3 comprises 13 residues. The V gene lost 8 bases and the J gene lost 5 bases, with 15 bases spanning the gap. The DNA for the CDR3 is TGTGCCAGCGAGTCGGGGTTGTGGACTGAAGCTTTCTTT. Translation: CASESGLWTEAFF. The whole variable domain, filled in from reference TRBV2 and TRBJ1-1, reads EPEVTQTPSHQVTQMGQEVILRCVPISNHLYFYWYRQILGQKVEFLVSFYNNEISEKSEIFDDQFSVERPDGSNFTLKIRSTKLEDSAMYFCASESGLWTEAFFGQGTRLTVV.

This clone was observed a handful of times. J is TRBJ2-3 and V is TRBV2; D is ambiguous. Trimming removed 3 bases at V and 0 bases at J, with 4 bases between. The germline gives CDR1 SNHLY, CDR2 FYNNEI. CDR3 length: 13 amino acids. The CDR3 reads CASSDYSTDTQYF. The DNA of the CDR3 is TGTGCCAGCAGTGACTACAGCACAGATACGCAGTATTTT.

The chain links TRBV4-1 to TRBJ1-6, with 8 bases fitting TRBD1. Germline V gene lookup returns CDR1 MGHRA and CDR2 YSYEKL. This CDR3 region has 15 residues. Trimming removed 0 bases from V and 9 bases from J; junction bases left unmatched: 4. Here the CDR3 DNA reads TGCGCCAGCAGCCAAGAAGAGACAGGGGCTTCACCCCTCCACTTT. Encoded protein: CASSQEETGASPLHF.

In this sample, this clone turned up a few times. The chain employs TRBV5-1 and TRBJ2-1, with D tentatively TRBD2 (6 bases). The germline V gene has CDR1 SGHRS and CDR2 YFSETQ. Trimming removed 2 bases at V and 5 bases at J, with 11 bases between. This CDR3 contains 14 residues. The chain's CDR3 is CASSFGEADNEQFF. As DNA, the CDR3 is TGCGCCAGCAGCTTTGGGGAGGCAGACAATGAGCAGTTCTTC. Supplemented by reference TRBV5-1 and TRBJ2-1, the full variable domain reads KAGVTQTPRYLIKTRGQQVTLSCSPISGHRSVSWYQQTPGQGLQFLFEYFSETQRNKGNFPGRFSGRQFSNSRSEMNVSTLELGDSALYLCASSFGEADNEQFFGPGTRLTVL.